These 22 T cell receptor beta chains came from one sample sequenced in a study of long-term antiretroviral therapy in people with HIV (dated by TCRdb to the early 2020s). The immunoSEQ hsTCRB v3.0 assay was used at survey level resolution to sequence the TRB variable region. TCRdb's version of the immuneACCESS table is confined to in-frame rearrangements and falls short of the full clone set. An unresolved V gene accounts for under half of the shortfall where checked; the remainder is of unknown origin. This sample holds some 38,000 clones; 75% to 90% were observed only once. The ten largest clones add up to 5.2% of the sample. The sample was unsorted PBMCs, taken 1.5 years after starting antiretroviral therapy. Source of these receptors: a man younger than 30 with HIV.

The V call is TRBV4-3, the J call TRBJ1-1; D is unclear. Per the germline V gene, CDR1 is LGHNA and CDR2 is YSLEER. V was shortened by 1 base and J by 4 bases, with 13 bases between the two germline ends. This CDR3 is built from 15 residues. The CDR3 is CASSQVGEGGTEAFF. DNA of the CDR3: TGCGCCAGCAGCCAAGTCGGGGAGGGAGGCACTGAAGCTTTCTTT.

The J gene is TRBJ1-2, the V gene TRBV7-2; D is ambiguous. Between the trimmed V and J ends, which lost 2 bases and 5 bases, there was a span of 12 bases. This CDR3 has 14 amino acids. Germline loops: CDR1 SGHTA, CDR2 FQGNSA. The CDR3 DNA reads as TGTGCCAGCAGCTTACTGCCACTGACTTATGGCTACACCTTC. Encoded protein: CASSLLPLTYGYTF.

The genes are TRBV7-3 and TRBJ2-1, with D maybe TRBD2 (6 bases). Germline values: CDR1 SGHTA, CDR2 FQGTGA. Trimming took 5 bases from V and 10 from J, leaving 12 bases between them. The CDR3 spans 12 residues. Written as DNA, the CDR3 is TGTGCCAGCAGCCAGAGCGGGCAAGAGCAGTTCTTC. This gives the protein CASSQSGQEQFF.

V gene TRBV27 combines with J gene TRBJ2-5, with D hard to call. The CDR3 runs 13 residues. V lost 2 bases and J lost 5, with 9 bases in between. Germline CDR1 MNHEY, CDR2 SMNVEV (reference sequence). The CDR3 bases are TGTGCCAGCAGTTTAGGCAGCCGGGAGACCCAGTACTTC. It yields the protein CASSLGSRETQYF.

V gene TRBV7-2 combines with J gene TRBJ2-3; no reliable D call. Deletions cut 5 bases from V and 5 bases from J, with 5 bases between. The CDR3 has 11 amino acids. The germline CDR1 and CDR2 sequences are SGHTA and FQGNSA. For the CDR3, the DNA is TGTGCCAGCAGCCTAAGAGATACGCAGTATTTT. This codes for CASSLRDTQYF.

This clone was counted once. The V and J genes are TRBV28 and TRBJ1-3; TRBD1 is a possible D gene (6 bases). Germline CDR1 and CDR2: MDHEN and SYDVKM. This CDR3 has 15 residues. Trimming took 5 bases from V and 0 from J, leaving 11 bases between them. The CDR3 nucleotides read TGTGCCAGCAGTGAACAGGGCTACTCTGGAAACACCATATATTTT. Amino acids: CASSEQGYSGNTIYF.

The rearrangement links TRBV6-5 to TRBJ2-7, with unresolved D. Trimming stripped 2 bases from V and 7 bases from J, with 6 bases between. CDR3 length: 11 residues. Germline CDR1 is MNHEY and CDR2 is SVGAGI. The CDR3 DNA reads as TGTGCCAGCAGTTACATCGGGGAGCAGTACTTC. Protein sequence: CASSYIGEQYF.

The chain recombines TRBV27 with TRBJ1-2; 9 bases line up with TRBD1. The CDR3 sequence is 14 residues long. Trimming removed 4 bases from V and 8 bases from J; junction bases left unmatched: 8. The germline V gene has CDR1 MNHEY and CDR2 SMNVEV (reference sequence). The CDR3, as DNA: TGTGCCAGCAGTTCGGACAGGGGTGTTACCGGCTACACCTTC. Translation: CASSSDRGVTGYTF.

This chain links TRBV19 with TRBJ2-3, with TRBD1 matching 12 bases. The CDR3 consists of 19 residues. Looked up from germline, CDR1 is LNHDA and CDR2 is SQIVND (reference sequence). V lost 2 bases and J lost 0; bases outside the gene matches: 9. CDR3 nucleotide sequence: TGTGCCAGTAGTATAAAGTGGTTGGGACAGGGGGCTAGCACAGATACGCAGTATTTT. It encodes CASSIKWLGQGASTDTQYF. The full variable domain, rest sourced from reference TRBV19 and TRBJ2-3, is DGGITQSPKYLFRKEGQNVTLSCEQNLNHDAMYWYRQDPGQGLRLIYYSQIVNDFQKGDIAEGYSVSREKKESFPLTVTSAQKNPTAFYLCASSIKWLGQGASTDTQYFGPGTRLTVL.

This chain links TRBV18 with TRBJ2-1; TRBD2 might be the D (5 bases). This CDR3 region has 15 residues. CDR1 and CDR2 (germline): KGHSH, LQKENI. Trimming cost V 3 bases and J 6 bases, with 15 bases left between them. CDR3 in amino acids: CASSPDPSRGNEQFF. The CDR3 coding sequence is TGTGCCAGCTCACCCGACCCAAGCCGGGGCAATGAGCAGTTCTTC.

The V gene is TRBV28, the J gene TRBJ1-2; D remains unclear. The CDR3 runs to 13 residues. CDR1 MDHEN and CDR2 SYDVKM come from the germline V gene. V was shortened by 2 bases and J by 11 bases, with 15 bases between the two germline ends. For the CDR3, the DNA is TGTGCCAGCAGTTTAACGGGCCCCCGACGATACACCTTC. Its translation: CASSLTGPRRYTF.

This chain connects TRBV27 to TRBJ2-7, with TRBD1 identical over 9 bases. The CDR3 covers 14 residues. CDR1 MNHEY and CDR2 SMNVEV come from the germline V gene (reference sequence). The V segment lost 2 bases and the J segment 3 bases; nucleotides outside the gene matches: 2. Here the CDR3 reads CASSLTGGGYEQYF. The DNA of the CDR3 is TGTGCCAGCAGTTTAACAGGGGGCGGCTACGAGCAGTACTTC.

The sample holds one count of this clone. This chain uses TRBV6-6 with TRBJ1-2; D may be TRBD1 (6 bases). With 5 bases removed from V and 4 bases from J, the gap between germline ends came to 20 bases. This CDR3 is 16 amino acids long. The germline V gene has CDR1 MNHNY and CDR2 SVGAGI (reference sequence). CDR3 coding DNA: TGTGCCAGCAGTCTACAGGGTGGGAGGCTAAGCTATGGCTACACCTTC. This encodes CASSLQGGRLSYGYTF.

V and J are TRBV19 and TRBJ1-5; tentatively, D is TRBD1 (5 bases). The ends were cut back, 3 bases at V and 2 bases at J, with 23 bases in the middle. This CDR3 has 19 residues. The germline gives CDR1 LNHDA, CDR2 SQIVND (reference sequence). CDR3 sequence reads: CASSIGVLSGAPGNQPQHF. The CDR3 bases are TGTGCCAGTAGTATTGGGGTGTTAAGCGGGGCTCCTGGCAATCAGCCCCAGCATTTT.

The V and J genes are TRBV6-5 and TRBJ2-5; 7 bases line up with TRBD2. The trim removed 1 base at V and 3 bases at J, leaving 2 bases unmatched. The CDR3 consists of 14 residues. The germline V gene encodes CDR1 MNHEY and CDR2 SVGAGI. The CDR3 DNA reads TGTGCCAGCAGTTACTTGGCGGGAGAAGAGACCCAGTACTTC. Translating gives CASSYLAGEETQYF.

The chain links TRBV9 to TRBJ2-3; D gene uncertain. This CDR3 is built from 13 residues. V lost 6 bases and J lost 2, with 10 bases in between. Germline V gene sequence: CDR1 SGDLS, CDR2 YYNGEE. Here the CDR3 reads CASNVQSTDTQYF. CDR3 bases: TGTGCCAGCAATGTTCAGTCCACAGATACGCAGTATTTT.

The V and J genes are TRBV6-1 and TRBJ2-1, with a possible D match to TRBD2 (6 bases). V was clipped by 5 bases and J by 9 bases, with 17 bases between them. Germline lookup yields CDR1 MNHNS and CDR2 SASEGT. The CDR3 contains 14 residues. The DNA of the CDR3 is TGTGCCAGCAGTACTGCGGGGTCGCGGCTTGAGCAGTTCTTC. It translates to CASSTAGSRLEQFF.

The chain couples TRBV30 to TRBJ1-2; no firm D call. Looked up from germline, CDR1 is GTSNPN and CDR2 is SVGIG (reference sequence). Trimming cost V 5 bases and J 4 bases, with 8 bases left between them. The CDR3 totals 11 residues. The CDR3 loop reads CAWEQRYGYTF. As DNA, the CDR3 is TGTGCCTGGGAACAGCGCTATGGCTACACCTTC.

This rearrangement joins TRBV9 to TRBJ2-2; D perhaps matches TRBD2 (5 bases). Germline-derived CDR1 and CDR2 are SGDLS and YYNGEE. V lost 3 bases, J lost 0 bases, and 12 bases lay in between. There are 16 residues in the CDR3. In nucleotides, the CDR3 is TGTGCCAGCAGCGCGAGTGGGAGCCCGAACACCGGGGAGCTGTTTTTT. Translated, it gives CASSASGSPNTGELFF.

This chain links TRBV6-6 with TRBJ2-7; TRBD2 matches 8 bases. Trimming took 0 bases from V and 2 from J; bases not matched to a gene: 3. The CDR3 has 15 amino acids. Germline V lookup: CDR1 MNHNY, CDR2 SVGAGI (reference sequence). CDR3 nucleotide sequence: TGTGCCAGCAGTTACTCGGGCGGGGGGACCTACGAGCAGTACTTC. Its protein product is CASSYSGGGTYEQYF.

The table lists this clone with a few counts. CDR3 DNA sequence: TGTGCCAGCAGCTTAGCGGAGGACTACTACGAGCAGTACTTC. Its translation is CASSLAEDYYEQYF. The chain combines TRBV7-2 with TRBJ2-7, with a possible D match to TRBD2 (6 bases). This CDR3 is 14 amino acids long. Looked up from germline, CDR1 is SGHTA and CDR2 is FQGNSA. V was clipped by 0 bases and J by 3 bases, with 9 bases between them. The full variable domain, its missing parts supplied by reference TRBV7-2 and TRBJ2-7, is GAGVSQSPSNKVTEKGKDVELRCDPISGHTALYWYRQSLGQGLEFLIYFQGNSAPDKSGLPSDRFSAERTGGSVSTLTIQRTQQEDSAVYLCASSLAEDYYEQYFGPGTRLTVT.

The chain has TRBV5-4 and TRBJ2-7, with 9 bases identical to TRBD1. The CDR3 extends over 14 amino acids. Germline lookup yields CDR1 SGHNT and CDR2 YYREEE (reference sequence). V was clipped by 4 bases and J by 4 bases; unmatched bases: 6. The CDR3: CASSPGQGLYEQYF. The CDR3, as DNA: TGTGCCAGCAGCCCGGGACAGGGCTTGTACGAGCAGTACTTC.